This TCR beta chain originates from a study of T-cell reconstitution after alpha-beta-depleted transplantation in children. Study outcomes and limitations: Several hundred expanded graft clones reportedly gave rise to the alpha-beta T cells present about two months after transplant. Some patients' high day-60 TCRbeta diversity was attributed to recipient cells surviving conditioning. T-cell counts and diversity at one year post-transplant came mainly from newly produced T cells.

The V gene end was trimmed by 1 base and the J gene end by 5 bases; junction bases not matched to a gene: 6. The CDR3 consists of 16 residues. CDR1 and CDR2 (germline): SGHVS, FNYEAQ. Concerning this clonotype itself: Its specificity is not known.

This sample's TCRbeta library carried unique molecular identifier barcodes. TCRdb redid the calling of the PCR reads with MiXCR, one entry per CDR3 protein. The table has roughly 200,000 distinct CDR3 sequences, about 7% seen once. The chain couples TRBV7-6 to TRBJ2-3; 10 positions agree with TRBD2. The source of this sequence is a boy between 2 and 10 years old with acute lymphoblastic leukemia, due to receive a stem cell transplant. Sequenced here: PBMCs, sampled before TCRalphabeta/CD19-depleted stem cell transplant. The CDR3 DNA follows: TGTGCCAGCAGCTTAGGAGCGGGGGGGCCACAAGATACGCAGTATTTT. Its protein is CASSLGAGGPQDTQYF.